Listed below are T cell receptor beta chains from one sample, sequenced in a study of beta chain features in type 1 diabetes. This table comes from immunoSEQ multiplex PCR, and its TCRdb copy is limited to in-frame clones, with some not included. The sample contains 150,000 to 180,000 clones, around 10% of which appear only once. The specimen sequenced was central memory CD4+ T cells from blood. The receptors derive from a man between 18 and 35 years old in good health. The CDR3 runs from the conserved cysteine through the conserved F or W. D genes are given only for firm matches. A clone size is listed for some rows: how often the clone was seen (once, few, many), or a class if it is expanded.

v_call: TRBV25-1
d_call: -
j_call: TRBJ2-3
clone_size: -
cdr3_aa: CASSAGGRGSTDTQYF
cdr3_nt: TGTGCCAGCAGTGCAGGAGGACGGGGGAGCACAGATACGCAGTATTTT

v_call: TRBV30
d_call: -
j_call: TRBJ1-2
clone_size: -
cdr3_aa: CAWDRDGYTF
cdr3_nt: TGTGCCTGGGACAGAGATGGCTACACCTTC

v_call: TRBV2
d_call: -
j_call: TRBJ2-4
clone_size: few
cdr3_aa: CASSGWTRQAKNIQYF
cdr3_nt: TGTGCCAGCAGTGGGTGGACAAGGCAAGCCAAAAACATTCAGTACTTC

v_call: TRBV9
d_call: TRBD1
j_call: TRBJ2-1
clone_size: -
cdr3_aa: CASSDHRGPYNEQFF
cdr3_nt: TGTGCCAGCAGCGACCACAGGGGGCCCTACAATGAGCAGTTCTTC

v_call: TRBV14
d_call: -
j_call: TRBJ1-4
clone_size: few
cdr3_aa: CASSHEQGLGDEKLFF
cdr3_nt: TGTGCCAGCAGCCACGAGCAGGGACTAGGGGATGAAAAACTGTTTTTT

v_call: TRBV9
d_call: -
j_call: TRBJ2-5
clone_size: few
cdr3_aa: CASTPGGGTQETQYF
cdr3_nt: TGTGCCAGCACCCCAGGGGGGGGGACACAAGAGACCCAGTACTTC

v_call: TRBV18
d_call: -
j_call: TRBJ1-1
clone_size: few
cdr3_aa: CASSPQIDVNTEAFF
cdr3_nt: TGTGCCAGCTCACCACAGATAGACGTGAACACTGAAGCTTTCTTT

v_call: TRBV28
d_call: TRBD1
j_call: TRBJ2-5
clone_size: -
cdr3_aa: CASSSIFDREQETQYF
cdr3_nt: TGTGCCAGCAGTTCTATTTTTGACAGGGAACAAGAGACCCAGTACTTC

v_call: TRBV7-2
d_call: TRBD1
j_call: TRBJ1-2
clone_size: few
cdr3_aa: CASSWKRTGTAYGYTF
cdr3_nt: TGTGCCAGCAGCTGGAAACGTACCGGGACAGCTTATGGCTACACCTTC

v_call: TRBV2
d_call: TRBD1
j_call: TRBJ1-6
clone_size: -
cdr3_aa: CASSFTGGSYNSPLHF
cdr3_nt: TGTGCCAGCAGTTTTACAGGGGGCTCCTATAATTCACCCCTCCACTTT

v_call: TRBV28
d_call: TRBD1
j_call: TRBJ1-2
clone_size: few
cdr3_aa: CASSADRGQGGYTF
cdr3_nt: TGTGCCAGCAGTGCCGACAGGGGTCAGGGTGGCTACACCTTC

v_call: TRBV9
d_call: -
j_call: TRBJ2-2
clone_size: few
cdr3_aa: CASSPQSAGELFF
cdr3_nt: TGTGCCAGCAGCCCCCAGTCGGCCGGGGAGCTGTTTTTT

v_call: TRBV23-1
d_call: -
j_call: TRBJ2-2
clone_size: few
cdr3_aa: CASDTGKNTGELFF
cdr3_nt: TGCGCCAGCGATACAGGGAAGAACACCGGGGAGCTGTTTTTT

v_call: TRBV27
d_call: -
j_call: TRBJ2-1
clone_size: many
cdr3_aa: CASMTVNYNEQFF
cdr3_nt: TGTGCCAGCATGACGGTGAACTACAATGAGCAGTTCTTC

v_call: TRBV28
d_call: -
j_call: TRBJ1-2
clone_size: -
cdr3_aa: CASINFGSPGSYGYTF
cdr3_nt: TGTGCCAGCATAAATTTTGGTTCGCCCGGCAGCTATGGCTACACCTTC

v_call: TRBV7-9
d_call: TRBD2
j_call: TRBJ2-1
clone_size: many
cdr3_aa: CASSLGGLAGGVYEQFF
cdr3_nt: TGTGCCAGCAGCTTAGGAGGACTAGCGGGGGGAGTCTATGAGCAGTTCTTC

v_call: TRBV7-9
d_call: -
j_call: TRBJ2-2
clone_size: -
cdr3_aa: CASSANLNKEELFF
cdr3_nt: TGTGCCAGCAGCGCCAACCTTAACAAAGAGGAGCTGTTTTTT

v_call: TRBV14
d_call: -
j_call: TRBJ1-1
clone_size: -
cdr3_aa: CASSQDRRFRGTMGSTEAFF
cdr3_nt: TGTGCCAGCAGCCAAGACAGGCGCTTTCGGGGGACAATGGGGAGCACTGAAGCTTTCTTT

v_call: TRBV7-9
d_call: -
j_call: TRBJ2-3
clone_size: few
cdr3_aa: CASSSNTDTQYF
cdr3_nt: TGTGCCAGCAGCTCCAACACAGATACGCAGTATTTT

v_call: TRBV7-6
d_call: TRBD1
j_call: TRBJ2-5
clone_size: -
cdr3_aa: CASSPRDRQQETQYF
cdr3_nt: TGTGCCAGCAGCCCTCGGGACAGACAGCAAGAGACCCAGTACTTC

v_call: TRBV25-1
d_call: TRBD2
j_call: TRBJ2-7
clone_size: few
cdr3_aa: CASSVGLRGEQYF
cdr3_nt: TGTGCCAGCAGTGTGGGACTAAGAGGCGAGCAGTACTTC

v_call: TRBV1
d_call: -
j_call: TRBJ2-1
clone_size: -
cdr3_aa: CTSSHDLAGGVDEQFF
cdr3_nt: TGCACCAGCAGCCACGACCTAGCGGGGGGGGTGGATGAGCAGTTCTTC

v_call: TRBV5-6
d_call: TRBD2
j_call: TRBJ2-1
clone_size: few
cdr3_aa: CASSGGGPHNNEQFF
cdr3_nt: TGTGCCAGCAGCGGCGGGGGGCCGCATAACAATGAGCAGTTCTTC

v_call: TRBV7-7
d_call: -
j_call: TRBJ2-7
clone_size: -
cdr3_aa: CASSSDRGLEQYF
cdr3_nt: TGTGCCAGCAGCTCAGATCGGGGGCTCGAGCAGTACTTC

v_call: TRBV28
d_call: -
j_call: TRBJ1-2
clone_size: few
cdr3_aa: CASRPGHSGYGYTF
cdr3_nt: TGTGCCAGCAGACCGGGACATTCGGGCTATGGCTACACCTTC

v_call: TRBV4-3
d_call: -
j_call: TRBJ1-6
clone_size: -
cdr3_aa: CASSQGSGDKSPLHF
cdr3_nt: TGCGCCAGCAGCCAAGGCTCCGGGGATAAGTCACCCCTCCACTTT

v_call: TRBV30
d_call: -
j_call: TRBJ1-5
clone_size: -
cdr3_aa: CAWIGIISNQPQHF
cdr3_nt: TGTGCCTGGATCGGAATTATTAGCAATCAGCCCCAGCATTTT

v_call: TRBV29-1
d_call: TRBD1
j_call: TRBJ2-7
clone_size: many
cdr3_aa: CSVGTGAYEQYF
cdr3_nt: TGCAGCGTTGGAACAGGGGCCTACGAGCAGTACTTC

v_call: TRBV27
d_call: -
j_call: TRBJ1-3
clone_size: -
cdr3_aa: CASSLAGGNTIYF
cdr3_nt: TGTGCCAGCAGTTTGGCAGGGGGAAACACCATATATTTT

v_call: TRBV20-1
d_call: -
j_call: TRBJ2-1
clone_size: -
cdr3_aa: CSATYNEQFF
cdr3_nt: TGCAGTGCAACCTACAATGAGCAGTTCTTC

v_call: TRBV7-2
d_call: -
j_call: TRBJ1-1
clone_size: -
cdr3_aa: CASSFQTGNTEAFF
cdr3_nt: TGTGCCAGCAGCTTTCAGACAGGAAACACTGAAGCTTTCTTT

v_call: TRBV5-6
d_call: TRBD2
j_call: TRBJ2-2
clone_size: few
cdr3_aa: CASSSARLAPGELFF
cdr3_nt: TGTGCCAGCAGCTCCGCTCGACTAGCCCCCGGGGAGCTGTTTTTT

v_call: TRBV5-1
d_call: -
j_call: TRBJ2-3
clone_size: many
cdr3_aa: CASSLAQVATDTQYF
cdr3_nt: TGCGCCAGCAGCTTGGCACAGGTTGCCACAGATACGCAGTATTTT

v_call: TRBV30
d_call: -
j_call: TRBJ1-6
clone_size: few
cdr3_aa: CAWSVSAPRNSPLHF
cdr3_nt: TGTGCCTGGAGTGTATCCGCCCCAAGGAATTCACCCCTCCACTTT

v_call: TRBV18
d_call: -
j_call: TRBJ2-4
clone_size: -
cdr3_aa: CASSLTSVAKNIQYF
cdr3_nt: TGTGCCAGCTCACTAACCTCAGTGGCCAAAAACATTCAGTACTTC

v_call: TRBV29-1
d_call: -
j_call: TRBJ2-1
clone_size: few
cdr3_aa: CSVVAAPEQFF
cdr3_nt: TGCAGCGTTGTAGCGGCCCCTGAGCAGTTCTTC

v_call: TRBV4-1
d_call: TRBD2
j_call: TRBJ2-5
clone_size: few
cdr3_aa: CASSVRTSGDQTQYF
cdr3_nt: TGCGCCAGCAGCGTCCGGACTAGCGGGGACCAGACCCAGTACTTC

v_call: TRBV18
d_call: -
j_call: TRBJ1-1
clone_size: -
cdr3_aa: CASSPPSGPEAFF
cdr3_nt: TGTGCCAGCTCACCACCCTCGGGACCTGAAGCTTTCTTT

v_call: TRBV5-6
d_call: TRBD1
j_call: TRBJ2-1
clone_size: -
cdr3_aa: CASSSLDRDHNEQFF
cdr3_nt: TGTGCCAGCAGCTCCTTGGACAGGGATCACAATGAGCAGTTCTTC

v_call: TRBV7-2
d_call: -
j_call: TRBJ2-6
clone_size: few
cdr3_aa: CASSFRVSGANVLTF
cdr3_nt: TGTGCCAGCAGCTTCAGGGTCTCTGGGGCCAACGTCCTGACTTTC

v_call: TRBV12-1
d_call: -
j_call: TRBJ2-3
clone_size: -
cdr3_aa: CASSFQGRTDTQYF
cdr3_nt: TGTGCCAGCAGCTTCCAGGGTCGCACAGATACGCAGTATTTT

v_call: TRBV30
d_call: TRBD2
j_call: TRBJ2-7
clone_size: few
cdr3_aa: CACNTGLAGDEQYF
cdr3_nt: TGTGCCTGCAACACGGGACTAGCGGGAGACGAGCAGTACTTC

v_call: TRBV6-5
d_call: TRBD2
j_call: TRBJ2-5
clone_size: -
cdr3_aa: CASAGLAGGTQYF
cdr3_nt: TGTGCCAGCGCCGGGCTAGCGGGAGGGACCCAGTACTTC

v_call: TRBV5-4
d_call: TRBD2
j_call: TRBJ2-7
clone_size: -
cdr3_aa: CASSSGSGRYEQYF
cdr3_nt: TGTGCCAGCAGCTCCGGTAGCGGGAGATACGAGCAGTACTTC

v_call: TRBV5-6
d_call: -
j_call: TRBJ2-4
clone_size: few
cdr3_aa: CATWDSGEAKNIQYF
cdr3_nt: TGTGCCACCTGGGACTCAGGAGAGGCCAAAAACATTCAGTACTTC

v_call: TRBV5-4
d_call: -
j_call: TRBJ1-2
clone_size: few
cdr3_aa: CASSLEPTGPYGYTF
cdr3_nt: TGTGCCAGCAGCTTAGAACCGACAGGACCCTATGGCTACACCTTC

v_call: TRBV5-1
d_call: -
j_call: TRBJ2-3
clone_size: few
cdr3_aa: CASSLGRVSTDTQYF
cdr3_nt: TGCGCCAGCAGCTTGGGCCGGGTTAGCACAGATACGCAGTATTTT

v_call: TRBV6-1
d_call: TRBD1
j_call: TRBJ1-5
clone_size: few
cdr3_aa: CASTPTGAVQPQHF
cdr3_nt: TGTGCCAGCACTCCGACAGGGGCCGTGCAGCCCCAGCATTTT

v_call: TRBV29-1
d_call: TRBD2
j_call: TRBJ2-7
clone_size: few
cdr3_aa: CSAYSGSFYEQYF
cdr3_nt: TGCAGCGCCTATAGCGGGAGTTTCTACGAGCAGTACTTC

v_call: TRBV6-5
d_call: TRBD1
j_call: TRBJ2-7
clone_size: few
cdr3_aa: CASSYSPTGTVYEQYF
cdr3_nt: TGTGCCAGCAGTTACTCACCAACCGGGACAGTCTACGAGCAGTACTTC

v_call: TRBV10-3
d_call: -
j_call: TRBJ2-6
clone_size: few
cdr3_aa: CAITSVSGANVLTF
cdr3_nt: TGTGCCATCACCTCGGTGTCTGGGGCCAACGTCCTGACTTTC

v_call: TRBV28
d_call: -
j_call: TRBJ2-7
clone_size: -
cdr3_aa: CASTGASYEQYF
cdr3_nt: TGTGCCAGCACAGGCGCGTCCTACGAGCAGTACTTC

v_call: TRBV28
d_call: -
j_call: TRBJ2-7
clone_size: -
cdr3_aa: CASTYSDYEQYF
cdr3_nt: TGTGCCAGCACCTACAGCGACTACGAGCAGTACTTC

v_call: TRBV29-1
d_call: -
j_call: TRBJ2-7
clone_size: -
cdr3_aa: CSVVEGRWEFYEQYF
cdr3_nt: TGCAGCGTTGTGGAGGGCAGGTGGGAGTTCTACGAGCAGTACTTC

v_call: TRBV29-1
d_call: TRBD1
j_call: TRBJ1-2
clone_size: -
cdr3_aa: CSVAGTGYGYTF
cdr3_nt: TGCAGCGTAGCCGGGACAGGGTATGGCTACACCTTC